Shown below are 30 T cell receptor beta chains from a single sample sequenced in a study of shared clonotypes between healthy human individuals. Positively selected for CCR7, the CD45RO-negative cells used as naive CD8 cells excluded terminally differentiated effector memory CD45RA+ cells. Assay: immunoSEQ multiplex PCR; the TCRdb copy retains only in-frame clones and omits some. The table has about 2,100,000 clones, 85% to 95% seen once; the top ten hold more than 1.5%. Specimen: naive CD8+ T cells from PBMCs. Every receptor here comes from a man aged 18 to 35 in good health. Some clones in this sample may be carry-over from other donors' samples.

The V call is TRBV27, the J call TRBJ1-1; D is unresolved. CDR3 size: 14 residues. V gave up 5 bases and J gave up 1 base, with 11 bases separating them. Germline V CDR1 and CDR2: MNHEY, SMNVEV (reference sequence). The CDR3 reads CASSPRKWNTEAFF. The CDR3 DNA reads TGTGCCAGCAGTCCCCGGAAGTGGAACACTGAAGCTTTCTTT.

The chain has TRBV11-2 and TRBJ2-7; D ambiguous. The V gene's germline CDR1 is SGHAT and CDR2 FQNNGV. The CDR3 consists of 13 residues. With 4 bases removed from V and 1 base from J, the gap between germline ends came to 8 bases. CDR3: CASSSILSYEQYF. CDR3 in DNA: TGTGCCAGCAGCTCCATCCTATCCTACGAGCAGTACTTC.

The rearrangement links TRBV10-3 to TRBJ1-1; TRBD1 matches 10 bases. The CDR3 totals 13 residues. Unmatched junction bases numbered 7, after V lost 10 bases and J lost 5 bases. Germline V gene lookup returns CDR1 ENHRY and CDR2 SYGVKD. The CDR3 sequence: CATRDRGLTEAFF. Here the CDR3 DNA reads TGTGCCACCCGGGACAGGGGTTTAACTGAAGCTTTCTTT.

With respect to this clone: Other DNA variants within this sample encode the same CDR3. The chain employs TRBV9 and TRBJ2-6; D gene uncertain. CDR1 is SGDLS, CDR2 YYNGEE, per germline. CDR3 length: 14 amino acids. Trimming took 4 bases from V and 0 from J, leaving 5 bases between them. CDR3 region: CASSLGSGANVLTF. CDR3 nucleotide sequence: TGTGCCAGCAGCCTTGGCTCTGGGGCCAACGTCCTGACTTTC.

V usage is TRBV4-3 and J usage is TRBJ2-1; D unresolved. This CDR3 spans 14 amino acids. V was trimmed by 4 bases and J by 5 bases, leaving 12 bases between them. CDR1 LGHNA and CDR2 YSLEER come from the germline V gene. Written as DNA, the CDR3 is TGCGCCAGCAGCCCCGCTTGGGAAAACAATGAGCAGTTCTTC. It encodes CASSPAWENNEQFF.

A word on this clone: This same CDR3 is encoded by further DNA sequences in the sample. This chain connects TRBV7-9 to TRBJ2-3; D remains ambiguous. The CDR3 consists of 13 residues. Germline V CDR1 and CDR2: SEHNR, FQNEAQ (reference sequence). The germline V and J ends were trimmed by 1 base and 3 bases, with 5 bases remaining between them. CDR3 sequence: CASSLGFTDTQYF. CDR3 DNA: TGTGCCAGCAGCTTAGGCTTTACAGATACGCAGTATTTT.

The chain recombines TRBV27 with TRBJ1-1; 7 bases align to TRBD1. Germline CDR1 MNHEY, CDR2 SMNVEV (reference sequence). There are 14 residues in the CDR3. V shed 6 bases, J shed 4 bases, and the junction held 8 bases outside the gene matches. CDR3 sequence: CASRFRQGFTEAFF. DNA for the CDR3: TGTGCCAGCAGGTTTCGACAGGGATTCACTGAAGCTTTCTTT.

The chain employs TRBV5-5 and TRBJ2-1; 10 nucleotides line up with TRBD2. The J segment lost 6 bases and the V segment lost 4 bases, leaving 7 bases of the junction unmatched. The CDR3 has 15 amino acids. Germline loops: CDR1 SGHKS, CDR2 YYEKEE (reference sequence). CDR3 nucleotides: TGTGCCAGCAGCCCTGGGACTAGCGTCCGCAATGAGCAGTTCTTC. Translating it yields CASSPGTSVRNEQFF.

In this sample, this clone turned up once. J is TRBJ1-3 and V is TRBV7-9, with unresolved D. Trimming removed 6 bases at V and 2 bases at J, with 11 bases between. The V gene's germline CDR1 is SEHNR and CDR2 FQNEAQ (reference sequence). CDR3 size: 14 residues. The CDR3 DNA reads TGTGCCAGCAGTGAGGGAGTGGCTGGAAACACCATATATTTT. This sequence encodes CASSEGVAGNTIYF.

This clone showed up just a few times. The gene calls are TRBV6-5 and TRBJ1-4; no reliable D call. Trimming shortened V by 7 bases and J by 6 bases, and 6 bases separated the two germline ends. Germline CDR1 and CDR2: MNHEY and SVGAGI. The CDR3 sequence is 11 residues long. This CDR3 is CASNADEKLFF. The DNA of the CDR3 is TGTGCCAGCAACGCGGATGAAAAACTGTTTTTT.

The chain joins TRBV15 to TRBJ1-2; a possible D gene is TRBD1 (6 bases). The CDR3 totals 15 residues. The germline V gene has CDR1 LNHNV and CDR2 YYDKDF (reference sequence). V was shortened by 1 base and J by 3 bases, with 12 bases between the two germline ends. CDR3 region: CATSRGAGADYGYTF. Here the CDR3 DNA reads TGTGCCACCAGCAGAGGGGCGGGGGCGGACTATGGCTACACCTTC. Supplemented by reference TRBV15 and TRBJ1-2, the full variable domain reads DAMVIQNPRYQVTQFGKPVTLSCSQTLNHNVMYWYQQKSSQAPKLLFHYYDKDFNNEADTPDNFQSRRPNTSFCFLDIRSPGLGDTAMYLCATSRGAGADYGYTFGSGTRLTVV.

The rearrangement joins TRBV28 to TRBJ2-2; 7 bases fit TRBD1. CDR3 size: 15 residues. Germline V gives CDR1 MDHEN, CDR2 SYDVKM. V shed 2 bases and J 5 bases; nucleotides not matched to a gene: 5. CDR3 sequence (DNA): TGTGCCAGCAGTTTAGCAGGGGGACGGACCGGGGAGCTGTTTTTT. Translating gives CASSLAGGRTGELFF.

The genes are TRBV6-6 and TRBJ2-1; maybe TRBD2 (6 bases). Trimming left V 8 bases short and J 9 bases short, with 20 bases between. This CDR3 is 14 amino acids long. In germline, CDR1 is MNHNY, CDR2 SVGAGI (reference sequence). The CDR3: CASQARTGVGEQFF. The CDR3 region has the DNA TGTGCCAGCCAAGCTAGAACGGGGGTCGGTGAGCAGTTCTTC.

The chain has TRBV9 and TRBJ2-1; 10 nucleotides align to TRBD2. Germline CDR1 SGDLS, CDR2 YYNGEE. The trim removed 0 bases at V and 7 bases at J, leaving 10 bases unmatched. The CDR3 sequence is 17 residues long. The CDR3 spells CASSVVASGSLANEQFF. CDR3 in DNA: TGTGCCAGCAGCGTAGTAGCTAGCGGGAGTCTAGCGAATGAGCAGTTCTTC.

The chain uses TRBV19 and TRBJ2-5; D tentatively reads TRBD1 or TRBD2 (5 bases each). Germline V lookup: CDR1 LNHDA, CDR2 SQIVND (reference sequence). Trimming removed 4 bases from V and 1 base from J, with 13 bases in between. CDR3 length equals 15 residues. The DNA of the CDR3 is TGTGCCAGTAGTAGGGACGTAGAAGCCCAAGAGACCCAGTACTTC. It encodes CASSRDVEAQETQYF.

The genes are TRBV29-1 and TRBJ2-5, with D maybe TRBD1 (6 bases). The CDR3 consists of 17 residues. Trimming took off 6 bases at V and 5 bases at J, with 28 bases between the two ends. CDR1 is SQVTM and CDR2 is ANQGSEA in the germline V gene. The CDR3 is CSVECPQGYVSGETQYF. The CDR3 DNA is TGCAGCGTGGAATGTCCCCAGGGGTACGTTTCTGGGGAGACCCAGTACTTC.

The chain carries TRBV7-8 and TRBJ1-1; possible D gene TRBD1, 5 bases. Germline loops: CDR1 SGHVS, CDR2 FQNEAQ. The germline V and J ends were trimmed by 5 bases and 6 bases, with 22 bases remaining between them. The CDR3 is 16 amino acids. This chain's CDR3 is CASSPAISGARAEAFF. CDR3 DNA sequence: TGTGCCAGCAGCCCTGCGATCTCCGGGGCCCGGGCTGAAGCTTTCTTT.

The chain links TRBV19 to TRBJ1-5, with 9 positions matching TRBD1. Germline V CDR1 and CDR2: LNHDA, SQIVND (reference sequence). This CDR3 has 18 residues. Germline trimming cut 5 bases from V and 12 bases from J; bases unmatched to any gene: 23. CDR3 loop: CASSVRPSMDRGRWIQHF. Here the CDR3 DNA reads TGTGCCAGTAGTGTTAGACCGTCGATGGACAGGGGCCGTTGGATCCAGCATTTT.

This sequence joins TRBV2 and TRBJ2-1; D uncertain. CDR1 and CDR2 from the germline V gene are SNHLY and FYNNEI. Trimming stripped 2 bases from V and 6 bases from J, with 14 bases between. CDR3 size: 15 residues. The CDR3 protein is CASSERTTIFNEQFF. The CDR3 DNA reads TGTGCCAGCAGTGAAAGGACCACGATCTTCAATGAGCAGTTCTTC.

Note on this clone: This sample also contains other DNA sequences that code for the same CDR3. In nucleotides, the CDR3 is TGTGCCAGCAGCTCCAAGCCGGGGACAGGGCACGGCTACACCTTC. Amino acids: CASSSKPGTGHGYTF. The rearrangement uses TRBV11-2 and TRBJ1-2, with 9 bases lining up with TRBD1. Losses at the gene ends were 4 bases for V and 8 bases for J; bases not matched to a gene: 11. Germline-derived CDR1 and CDR2 are SGHAT and FQNNGV. The CDR3 extends over 15 amino acids. Full variable domain (rest looked up from reference TRBV11-2 and TRBJ1-2): EAGVAQSPRYKIIEKRQSVAFWCNPISGHATLYWYQQILGQGPKLLIQFQNNGVVDDSQLPKDRFSAERLKGVDSTLKIQPAKLEDSAVYLCASSSKPGTGHGYTFGSGTRLTVV.

The chain uses TRBV7-9 and TRBJ2-7, with D unclear. Trimming shortened V by 5 bases and J by 0 bases, and 14 bases separated the two germline ends. The V gene's germline CDR1 is SEHNR and CDR2 FQNEAQ (reference sequence). The CDR3 runs 15 residues. The CDR3: CASSPPITFSYEQYF. The CDR3 bases are TGTGCCAGCAGCCCGCCGATAACCTTCTCCTACGAGCAGTACTTC.

The rearrangement joins TRBV2 to TRBJ1-5; TRBD1 is a possible D gene (6 bases). CDR1 SNHLY and CDR2 FYNNEI come from the germline V gene. CDR3 length: 12 amino acids. V was clipped by 8 bases and J by 4 bases, with 9 bases between them. The CDR3 protein is CASRDNNQPQHF. Written as DNA, the CDR3 is TGTGCCAGCCGGGACAATAATCAGCCCCAGCATTTT.

This chain joins TRBV13 and TRBJ2-7; 7 nucleotides align to TRBD2. V dropped 8 bases and J dropped 2; count of bases not matched to a gene: 9. Germline values: CDR1 PRHDT, CDR2 FYEKMQ (reference sequence). The CDR3 has 14 residues. The CDR3 nucleotides read TGTGCCAGCTCCCCAAGCGGGGAACCCTACGAGCAGTACTTC. It specifies CASSPSGEPYEQYF. The full variable domain, with the rest looked up from reference TRBV13 and TRBJ2-7, is AAGVIQSPRHLIKEKRETATLKCYPIPRHDTVYWYQQGPGQDPQFLISFYEKMQSDKGSIPDRFSAQQFSDYHSELNMSSLELGDSALYFCASSPSGEPYEQYFGPGTRLTVT.

The gene calls are TRBV7-2 and TRBJ2-7; D gene unclear. CDR1 and CDR2 from the germline V gene are SGHTA and FQGNSA. V gave up 1 base and J gave up 5 bases, with 18 bases separating them. The CDR3 is made up of 16 amino acids. The CDR3 DNA reads TGTGCCAGCAGCTTAGAGGTGGCAGCGTATACCAACGAGCAGTACTTC. The encoded protein is CASSLEVAAYTNEQYF.

The chain couples TRBV10-3 to TRBJ2-1, with 10 bases identical to TRBD2. CDR1 is ENHRY, CDR2 SYGVKD, per germline. This CDR3 is built from 16 residues. Germline trimming cut 6 bases from V and 2 bases from J; bases unmatched to any gene: 7. CDR3 sequence (DNA): TGTGCCATCAGCTGGACTAGCGGAGGACCCTACAATGAGCAGTTCTTC. Translating gives CAISWTSGGPYNEQFF.

This sequence joins TRBV2 and TRBJ1-1, with D unresolved. The V end lost 2 bases, the J end lost 1 base, and 17 bases lay between the germline ends. The CDR3 is 17 amino acids. Germline CDR1 and CDR2: SNHLY and FYNNEI. The CDR3 nucleotides read TGTGCCAGCAGTGAACTGGGGAGGAGGGCTACGAACACTGAAGCTTTCTTT. It specifies CASSELGRRATNTEAFF.

The V call is TRBV10-3, the J call TRBJ2-4; 14 bases are a match to TRBD2. V shed 0 bases and J 11 bases; nucleotides not matched to a gene: 0. This CDR3 is 14 amino acids long. Germline V gene sequence: CDR1 ENHRY, CDR2 SYGVKD. CDR3: CAISESGLAGVQYF. The CDR3 DNA sequence: TGTGCCATCAGTGAGTCGGGACTAGCGGGAGTTCAGTACTTC.

V is TRBV28 and J is TRBJ2-7; D might be TRBD1 (6 bases). V was clipped by 7 bases and J by 1 base, with 14 bases between them. The CDR3 loop spans 14 amino acids. CDR1 is MDHEN, CDR2 SYDVKM, per germline. CDR3 nucleotides: TGTGCCAGCACGCCGAGGACAGCGTCCTACGAGCAGTACTTC. Translating it yields CASTPRTASYEQYF.

CDR3 coding DNA: TGTGCCAGCAGTTTGTATGGCTACACCTTC. Amino acid sequence: CASSLYGYTF. The chain employs TRBV6-5 and TRBJ1-2; D ambiguous. Germline CDR1 MNHEY, CDR2 SVGAGI. The CDR3 loop spans 10 amino acids. The V gene lost 4 bases and the J gene lost 5 bases, with 2 bases spanning the gap.

The chain employs TRBV5-1 and TRBJ2-7; D is possibly TRBD1 or TRBD2 (6 bases each). CDR3 length equals 15 residues. From germline, CDR1 is SGHRS and CDR2 YFSETQ. V lost 6 bases and J 7 bases, leaving 23 bases between the germline ends. The CDR3 sequence: CASTPRWGASIEQYF. In DNA, the CDR3 is TGCGCCAGCACCCCACGGTGGGGGGCCTCTATTGAGCAGTACTTC.